This TCR beta chain was identified during a study of OX40 agonist ivuxolimab in advanced cancers. Sequencing used immunoSEQ multiplex PCR; TCRdb keeps in-frame clones, though not all of them. In the table there are under 85,000 clones, around 80% of which are singletons. Deletions cut 6 bases from V and 2 bases from J, with 15 bases between. Germline CDR1 reads MNHEY; CDR2 reads SMNVEV (reference sequence). The CDR3 runs 15 residues. The count of this clone is one. Its matching antigen is unknown. Findings and caveats of the study: Average numbers of expanded clones were greater in CD8+ T cells than in CD4+. Both blood CD4+ and CD8+ T cells showed clonal growth by week 6 at 0.1 to 3.0 mg/kg.

The chain combines TRBV27 with TRBJ2-3; a possible D gene is TRBD1 (5 bases). The sequences come from CD4+ or CD8+ T cells sorted from blood, collected in a trial of the OX40 agonist ivuxolimab. This TCR was sampled from an adult with an advanced solid tumor such as melanoma, head and neck, liver or kidney cancer. CDR3 bases: TGTGCCAGCAGAAGCACAGGATTAACCACAGATACGCAGTATTTT. Amino acid sequence: CASRSTGLTTDTQYF.